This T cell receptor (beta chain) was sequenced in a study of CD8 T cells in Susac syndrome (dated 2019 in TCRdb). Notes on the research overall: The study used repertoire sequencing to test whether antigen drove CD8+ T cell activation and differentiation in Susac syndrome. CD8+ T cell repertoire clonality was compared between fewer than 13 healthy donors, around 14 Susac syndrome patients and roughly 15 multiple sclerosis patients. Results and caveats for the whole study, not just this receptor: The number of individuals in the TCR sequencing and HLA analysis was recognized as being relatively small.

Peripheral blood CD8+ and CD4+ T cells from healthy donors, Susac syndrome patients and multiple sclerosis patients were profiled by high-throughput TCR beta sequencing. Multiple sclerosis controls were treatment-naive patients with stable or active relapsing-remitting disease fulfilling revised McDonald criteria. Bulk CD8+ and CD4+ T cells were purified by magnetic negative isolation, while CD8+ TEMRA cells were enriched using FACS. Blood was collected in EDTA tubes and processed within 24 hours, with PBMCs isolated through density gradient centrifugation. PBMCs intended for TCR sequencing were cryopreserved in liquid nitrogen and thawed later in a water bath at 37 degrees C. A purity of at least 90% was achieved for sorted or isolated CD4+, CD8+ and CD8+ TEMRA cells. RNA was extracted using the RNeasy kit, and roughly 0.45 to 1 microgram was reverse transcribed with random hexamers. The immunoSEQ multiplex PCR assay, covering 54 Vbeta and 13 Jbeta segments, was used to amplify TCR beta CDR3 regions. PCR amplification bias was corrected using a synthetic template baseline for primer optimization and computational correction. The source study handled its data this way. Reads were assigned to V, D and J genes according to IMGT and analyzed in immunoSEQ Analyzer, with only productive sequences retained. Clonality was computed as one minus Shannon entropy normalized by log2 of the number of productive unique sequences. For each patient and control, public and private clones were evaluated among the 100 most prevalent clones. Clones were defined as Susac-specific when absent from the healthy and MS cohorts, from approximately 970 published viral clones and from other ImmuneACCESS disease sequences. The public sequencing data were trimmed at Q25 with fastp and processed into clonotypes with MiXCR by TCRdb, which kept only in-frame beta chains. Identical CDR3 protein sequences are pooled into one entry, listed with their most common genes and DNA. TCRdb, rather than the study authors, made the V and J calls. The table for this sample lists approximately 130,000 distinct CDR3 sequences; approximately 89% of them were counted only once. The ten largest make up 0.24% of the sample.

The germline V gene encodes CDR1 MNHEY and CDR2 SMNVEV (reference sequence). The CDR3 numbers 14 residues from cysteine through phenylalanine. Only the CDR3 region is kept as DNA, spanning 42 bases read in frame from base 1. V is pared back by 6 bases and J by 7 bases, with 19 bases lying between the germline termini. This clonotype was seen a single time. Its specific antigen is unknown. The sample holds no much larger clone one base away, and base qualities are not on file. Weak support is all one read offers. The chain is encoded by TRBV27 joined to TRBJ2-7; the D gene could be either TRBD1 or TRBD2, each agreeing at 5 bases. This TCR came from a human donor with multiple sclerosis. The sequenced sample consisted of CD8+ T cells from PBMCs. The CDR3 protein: CASRNRGPIEEQYF. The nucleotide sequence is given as TGTGCCAGCAGGAACCGGGGACCGATAGAGGAGCAGTACTTC.